This T cell receptor (beta chain) was sequenced in a study of post-analysis software for immune sequencing data. At the level of the study: Progressive-relapsing, secondary progressive and relapsing-remitting multiple sclerosis were among the disease courses included.

Findings of the study overall: For normalized Chao1 diversity, multiple sclerosis patients scored significantly lower than controls did. F measure showed strong co-clustering of same-batch samples. Controls had lower frequencies than patients of about five TRBV segments, which included TRBV5-6, TRBV5-1 and TRBV20-1.

Researchers reported that TCR beta cDNA libraries carried unique molecular identifiers. Some 500,000 cDNA molecules were obtained per 1 to 10 million input T cells. TCRdb recomputed calls from the PCR reads with MiXCR, one row per CDR3 protein. There are a few hundred thousand distinct CDR3 sequences in the sample; less than 40% occur only once, and roughly 12% lies in the top ten. CDR1 is LNHNV and CDR2 is YYDKDF in the germline V gene (reference sequence). V was clipped by 1 base and J by 7 bases; unmatched bases: 7. This CDR3 comprises 15 residues. This clonotype showed up just once. Its antigen is undetermined.

The receptor was derived from a girl aged 10-17 years with multiple sclerosis. The chain links TRBV15 to TRBJ1-5; TRBD1 aligns across 7 bases. Sequencing input: blood. DNA of the CDR3: TGTGCCACCAGCAGAGGTGAGACAGGGACACAGCCCCAGCATTTT. Encoded protein: CATSRGETGTQPQHF.